The 26 T cell receptor beta chains listed next were all sequenced from one sample in a study of T cells in Graves' hyperthyroidism and ophthalmopathy. TCR beta CDR3 sequences were amplified from RNA transcripts. In the first-round RT-PCR of the TCR CDR3, the HTBI primer set was used. TCRdb recomputed calls from the multiplex PCR reads with MiXCR, one row per CDR3 protein. The sample has approximately 870,000 distinct CDR3 sequences; around 38% are singletons. Source material: blood. These receptors all come from a man between 18 and 35 years old with Graves' hyperthyroidism.

This clonotype was seen a few times. The chain uses TRBV11-3 and TRBJ1-2; no clear D gene. V lost 6 bases to trimming and J lost 8 bases, with 13 bases between them. This CDR3 spans 12 amino acids. The germline CDR1 and CDR2 sequences are SGHNT and YENEEA. The CDR3 nucleotides are TGTGCCAGCAGATTAATTGTTGGGGGCTACACCTTC. Amino acids: CASRLIVGGYTF.

This clonotype was seen many times. The chain has TRBV2 and TRBJ1-5; TRBD1 agrees at 8 bases. The CDR3 consists of 13 residues. Germline V CDR1 and CDR2: SNHLY, FYNNEI. With V trimmed by 6 bases and J by 7 bases, 5 bases remained unmatched. In nucleotides, the CDR3 is TGTGCCAGCAGGGGGGACAGGCAACAGCCCCAGCATTTT. It encodes CASRGDRQQPQHF.

This clonotype has a count of ten or more. In DNA, the CDR3 is TGTGCCATCAGTGAGTCGGCTTACTCTGATAGCAATCAGCCCCAGCATTTT. It yields the protein CAISESAYSDSNQPQHF. This chain joins TRBV10-3 and TRBJ1-5; D ambiguous. The germline CDR1 and CDR2 sequences are ENHRY and SYGVKD. The CDR3 length is 17 residues. The germline V and J ends were trimmed by 0 bases and 0 bases, with 12 bases remaining between them.

This clonotype was recorded at least ten times. The V call is TRBV9, the J call TRBJ1-2; D is perhaps TRBD1 (5 bases). The CDR3 consists of 13 residues. Trimming cost V 3 bases and J 8 bases, with 14 bases left between them. Germline lookup yields CDR1 SGDLS and CDR2 YYNGEE. The CDR3 DNA reads as TGTGCCAGCAGCGACATCGGGGGTCGAGGCTACACCTTC. This translates into CASSDIGGRGYTF.

This clonotype has at least ten counts. This rearrangement joins TRBV20-1 to TRBJ2-5; no clear D. V lost 4 bases and J 7 bases, leaving 10 bases between the germline ends. CDR1 DFQATT and CDR2 SNEGSKA come from the germline V gene (reference sequence). This CDR3 spans 11 amino acids. CDR3 nucleotides: TGCAGTGCTACCCTGACTGGGACCCAGTACTTC. Encoded protein: CSATLTGTQYF.

This clonotype was seen more than once but under ten times. The chain has TRBV29-1 and TRBJ2-3, with no clear D. Germline V gives CDR1 SQVTM, CDR2 ANQGSEA. This CDR3 spans 12 amino acids. Trimming cost V 4 bases and J 5 bases, with 10 bases left between them. The chain's CDR3 is CSVGLGKDTQYF. The CDR3 DNA reads TGCAGCGTTGGTCTGGGTAAAGATACGCAGTATTTT.

This sequence joins TRBV29-1 and TRBJ2-2; maybe TRBD2 (6 bases). The CDR3 is 16 residues long. Trimming removed 4 bases from V and 2 bases from J, with 17 bases in between. The germline gives CDR1 SQVTM, CDR2 ANQGSEA. The CDR3 DNA follows: TGCAGCGTTGCAGGCGGGGCTGGGGCCAACACCGGGGAGCTGTTTTTT. Translating gives CSVAGGAGANTGELFF.

The gene calls are TRBV28 and TRBJ2-7, with unresolved D. CDR3 size: 16 residues. Germline lookup yields CDR1 MDHEN and CDR2 SYDVKM. Trimming removed 3 bases from V and 1 base from J, with 16 bases in between. For the CDR3, the DNA is TGTGCCAGCAGTTTCTCAATTGAGGCCGTATCCTACGAGCAGTACTTC. This sequence encodes CASSFSIEAVSYEQYF.

As DNA, the CDR3 is TGTGCCAGTAGCACCGACAGGGGGAACGAGCAGTACTTC. Its protein product is CASSTDRGNEQYF. This rearrangement joins TRBV19 to TRBJ2-7, with TRBD1 matching 9 bases. Germline-derived CDR1 and CDR2 are LNHDA and SQIVND (reference sequence). V trimming: 6 bases; J trimming: 5 bases; junction bases outside the gene matches: 5. The CDR3 covers 13 residues.

The genes are TRBV4-1 and TRBJ1-1; possible D gene TRBD1, 5 bases. The V gene's germline CDR1 is MGHRA and CDR2 YSYEKL. The CDR3 sequence is 14 residues long. The V end was cut by 6 bases, the J end by 2 bases, with 13 bases between. The CDR3 loop reads CASSSTGHNTEAFF. The CDR3 nucleotides read TGCGCCAGCAGTTCTACCGGACATAACACTGAAGCTTTCTTT.

This clonotype was recorded a few times. The rearrangement uses TRBV5-1 and TRBJ2-7; tentative D call: TRBD2 (6 bases). Trimming cost V 4 bases and J 0 bases, with 11 bases left between them. CDR3 length: 14 residues. Germline V CDR1 and CDR2: SGHRS, YFSETQ. In nucleotides, the CDR3 is TGCGCCAGCAGCCTAGGGGACTTCTCCTACGAGCAGTACTTC. Translating gives CASSLGDFSYEQYF.

This clonotype was found many times. CDR3 sequence reads: CATKSDRGWAGALHF. The CDR3 DNA sequence: TGTGCCACCAAGTCGGACAGGGGCTGGGCAGGAGCCCTCCACTTT. This chain uses TRBV24-1 with TRBJ1-6, with TRBD1 matching over 9 bases. The CDR3 loop spans 15 amino acids. CDR1 and CDR2 from the germline V gene are KGHDR and SFDVKD. The V and J ends lost 8 bases and 14 bases, in that order; junction bases with no gene match: 15.

This clonotype showed up just a few times. The V and J genes are TRBV19 and TRBJ1-3; 7 nucleotides match TRBD1. This CDR3 comprises 16 residues. Germline V lookup: CDR1 LNHDA, CDR2 SQIVND (reference sequence). Trimming removed 5 bases from V and 8 bases from J; junction bases left unmatched: 15. The CDR3 coding sequence is TGTGCCAGTAGTCTACCCTCCGACAGGGTCCAGGACACCATATATTTT. Translated, it gives CASSLPSDRVQDTIYF.

Many counts were recorded for this clonotype. This sequence joins TRBV20-1 and TRBJ2-7; TRBD1 agrees at 9 bases. The CDR3 contains 13 residues. V shed 3 bases and J 3 bases; nucleotides not matched to a gene: 3. Germline loops: CDR1 DFQATT, CDR2 SNEGSKA (reference sequence). Written as DNA, the CDR3 is TGCAGTGCTAGCTTGGACAGGGGCTACGAGCAGTACTTC. It translates to CSASLDRGYEQYF.

In its sample, this clonotype was seen many times. The rearrangement links TRBV12-3 or TRBV12-4 to TRBJ1-6; D is perhaps TRBD1 (6 bases). This CDR3 comprises 15 residues. Trimming pared 6 bases from V and 8 bases from J, leaving 17 bases between. The CDR3 DNA follows: TGTGCCAGCAGGACCTTCGGGGGCGTTGATTCACCCCTCCACTTT. Translation gives CASRTFGGVDSPLHF.

J is TRBJ1-2 and V is TRBV12-3 or TRBV12-4; 8 nucleotides match TRBD1. The junction had 6 bases not matched to a gene; V was cut back by 5 bases and J by 4 bases. The CDR3 has 14 amino acids. CDR3 loop: CASSGAGGAYGYTF. The CDR3 DNA sequence: TGTGCCAGCAGTGGTGCAGGGGGCGCCTATGGCTACACCTTC.

This clonotype was seen only a few times. The rearrangement uses TRBV20-1 and TRBJ2-7; D unclear. This CDR3 has 15 residues. Trimming left V 3 bases short and J 0 bases short, with 15 bases between. The germline CDR1 and CDR2 sequences are DFQATT and SNEGSKA (reference sequence). CDR3 DNA sequence: TGCAGTGCTAGTGAAGAGCGCCTCAGCTCCTACGAGCAGTACTTC. Its translation: CSASEERLSSYEQYF.

The J gene is TRBJ1-1, the V gene TRBV10-2, with D maybe TRBD1 (6 bases). In germline, CDR1 is WSHSY, CDR2 SAAADI. CDR3 length equals 13 residues. V was shortened by 10 bases and J by 5 bases, with 17 bases between the two germline ends. The CDR3 loop reads CATDDRKGTEAFF. The CDR3 DNA reads TGCGCCACCGATGACAGGAAGGGTACTGAAGCTTTCTTT.

This sequence joins TRBV10-3 and TRBJ1-1; D is undetermined. The V gene's germline CDR1 is ENHRY and CDR2 SYGVKD. Trimming shortened V by 4 bases and J by 0 bases, and 12 bases separated the two germline ends. The CDR3 covers 15 residues. The DNA of the CDR3 is TGTGCCATCAGTGTCGGGTCCCCCCTGAACACTGAAGCTTTCTTT. Translated: CAISVGSPLNTEAFF.

This clonotype has at least ten counts. The chain links TRBV20-1 to TRBJ1-1; 8 bases agree with TRBD1. CDR1 is DFQATT and CDR2 is SNEGSKA in the germline V gene (reference sequence). This CDR3 is 12 amino acids long. Trimming at V came to 6 bases and at J to 8 bases, leaving 8 bases not matched to a gene. The CDR3 nucleotides read TGCAGTGCCAGCGGGACAGGCTACGAAGCTTTCTTT. Protein: CSASGTGYEAFF.

This clonotype was recorded at least ten times. The rearrangement joins TRBV19 to TRBJ1-1, with D possibly being TRBD1 (5 bases). Germline CDR1 is LNHDA and CDR2 is SQIVND (reference sequence). Trimming removed 3 bases from V and 5 bases from J, with 10 bases in between. This CDR3 spans 13 amino acids. CDR3 sequence reads: CASSIYGATEAFF. The CDR3 bases are TGTGCCAGTAGTATCTATGGGGCTACTGAAGCTTTCTTT.

The chain combines TRBV3-1 with TRBJ1-6; D is perhaps TRBD1 (6 bases). Germline lookup yields CDR1 LGHDT and CDR2 YNNKEL (reference sequence). The CDR3 length is 15 residues. Trimming took off 4 bases at V and 5 bases at J, with 12 bases between the two ends. CDR3 amino acids: CASSPGTPDNSPLHF. The CDR3, as DNA: TGTGCCAGCAGCCCCGGGACACCAGATAATTCACCCCTCCACTTT.

The chain combines TRBV20-1 with TRBJ2-7, with D possibly being TRBD1 or TRBD2 (5 bases each). V was cut by 7 bases and J by 7 bases, with 20 bases left in between. Looked up from germline, CDR1 is DFQATT and CDR2 is SNEGSKA (reference sequence). CDR3 size: 13 residues. The CDR3 protein is CSVLKAGGGEQYF. The CDR3 DNA reads TGCAGTGTTTTGAAGGCGGGTGGGGGAGAGCAGTACTTC.

This clonotype was seen many times. The chain uses TRBV7-2 and TRBJ2-7; D is possibly TRBD1 or TRBD2 (5 bases each). Germline CDR1 SGHTA, CDR2 FQGNSA. The CDR3 length is 12 residues. V lost 1 base to trimming and J lost 8 bases, with 9 bases between them. CDR3 residues: CASSLVRDQQYF. The CDR3 coding sequence is TGTGCCAGCAGCTTAGTCCGGGACCAGCAGTACTTC. The variable domain in full, completed from reference TRBV7-2 and TRBJ2-7, reads GAGVSQSPSNKVTEKGKDVELRCDPISGHTALYWYRQSLGQGLEFLIYFQGNSAPDKSGLPSDRFSAERTGGSVSTLTIQRTQQEDSAVYLCASSLVRDQQYFGPGTRLTVT.

This clonotype appeared a few times. The genes are TRBV4-1 and TRBJ1-4, with no clear D. The CDR3 extends over 11 amino acids. Trimming left V 1 base short and J 11 bases short, with 5 bases between. Germline V gene data show CDR1 as MGHRA and CDR2 as YSYEKL. CDR3 nucleotide sequence: TGCGCCAGCAGCCAAGGGGCCAAACTGTTTTTT. Translation gives CASSQGAKLFF.

In regard to this clonotype: Likely a read error: the CDR3 ends without its conserved phenylalanine or tryptophan. Because the CDR3's place on the DNA is in doubt, the DNA is left out and the CDR3 is given as listed by TCRdb. The rearrangement uses TRBV7-9 and TRBJ2-5; TRBD1 is taken as the D call from the table, unchecked against the DNA. Per the germline V gene, CDR1 is SEHNR and CDR2 is FQNEAQ (reference sequence). The CDR3 region is 17 residues in length, termini included. The CDR3 spells CASSLQGRTNYGYTFGS.